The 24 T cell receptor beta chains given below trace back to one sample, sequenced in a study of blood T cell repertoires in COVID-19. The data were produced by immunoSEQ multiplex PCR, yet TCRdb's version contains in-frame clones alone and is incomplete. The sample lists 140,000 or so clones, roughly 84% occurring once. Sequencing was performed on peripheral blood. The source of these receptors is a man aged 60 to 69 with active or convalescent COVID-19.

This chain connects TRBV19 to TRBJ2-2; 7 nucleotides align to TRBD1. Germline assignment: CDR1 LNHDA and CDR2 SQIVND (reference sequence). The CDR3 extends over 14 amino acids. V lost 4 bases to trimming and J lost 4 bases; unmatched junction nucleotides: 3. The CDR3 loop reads CASSKGAVTGELFF. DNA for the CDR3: TGTGCCAGTAGTAAGGGGGCTGTCACCGGGGAGCTGTTTTTT.

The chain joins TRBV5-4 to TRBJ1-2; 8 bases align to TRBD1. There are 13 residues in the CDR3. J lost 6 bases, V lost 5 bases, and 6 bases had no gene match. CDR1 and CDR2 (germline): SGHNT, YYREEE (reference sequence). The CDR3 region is CASSTDREHGYTF. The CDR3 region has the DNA TGTGCCAGCAGTACGGACAGGGAGCATGGCTACACCTTC.

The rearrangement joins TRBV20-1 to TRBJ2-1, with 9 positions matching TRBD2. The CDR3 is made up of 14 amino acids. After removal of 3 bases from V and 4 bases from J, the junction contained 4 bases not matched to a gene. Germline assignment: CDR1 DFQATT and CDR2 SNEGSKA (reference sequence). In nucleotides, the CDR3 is TGCAGTGCTAGTTTGACTAGCGGATACAATGAGCAGTTCTTC. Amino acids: CSASLTSGYNEQFF.

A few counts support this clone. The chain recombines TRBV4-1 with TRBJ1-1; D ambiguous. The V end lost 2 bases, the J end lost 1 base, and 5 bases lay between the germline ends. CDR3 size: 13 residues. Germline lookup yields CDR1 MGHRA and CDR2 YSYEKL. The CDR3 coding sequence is TGCGCCAGCAGCCAACAGGAGAACACTGAAGCTTTCTTT. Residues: CASSQQENTEAFF.

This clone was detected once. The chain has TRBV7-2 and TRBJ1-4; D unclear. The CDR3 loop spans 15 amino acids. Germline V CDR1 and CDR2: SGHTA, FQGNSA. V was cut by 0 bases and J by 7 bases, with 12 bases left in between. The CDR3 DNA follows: TGTGCCAGCAGCTTAGCGACGGTCTCTAGTGAAAAACTGTTTTTT. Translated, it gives CASSLATVSSEKLFF. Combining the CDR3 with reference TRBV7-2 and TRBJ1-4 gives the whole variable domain GAGVSQSPSNKVTEKGKDVELRCDPISGHTALYWYRQSLGQGLEFLIYFQGNSAPDKSGLPSDRFSAERTGGSVSTLTIQRTQQEDSAVYLCASSLATVSSEKLFFGSGTQLSVL.

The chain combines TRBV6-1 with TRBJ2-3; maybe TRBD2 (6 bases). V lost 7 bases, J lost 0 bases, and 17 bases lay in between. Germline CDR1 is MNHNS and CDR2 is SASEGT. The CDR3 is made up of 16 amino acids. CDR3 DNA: TGTGCCAGCACTGAGGCCTGGGACTCAAGCACAGATACGCAGTATTTT. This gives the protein CASTEAWDSSTDTQYF.

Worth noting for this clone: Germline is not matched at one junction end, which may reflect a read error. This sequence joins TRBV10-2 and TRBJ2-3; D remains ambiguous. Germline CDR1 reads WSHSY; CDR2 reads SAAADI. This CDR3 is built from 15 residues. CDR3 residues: CASRESATSTDTQYF. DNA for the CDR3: TGCGCCAGCAGGGAGTCAGCCACTAGCACAGATACGCAGTATTTT.

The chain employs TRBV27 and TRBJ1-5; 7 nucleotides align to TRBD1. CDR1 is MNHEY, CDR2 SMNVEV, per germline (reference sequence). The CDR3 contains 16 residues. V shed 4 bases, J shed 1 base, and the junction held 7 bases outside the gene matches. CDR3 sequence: CASSSLRQGSNQPQHF. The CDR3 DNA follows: TGTGCCAGCAGTTCCCTGCGACAGGGAAGCAATCAGCCCCAGCATTTT.

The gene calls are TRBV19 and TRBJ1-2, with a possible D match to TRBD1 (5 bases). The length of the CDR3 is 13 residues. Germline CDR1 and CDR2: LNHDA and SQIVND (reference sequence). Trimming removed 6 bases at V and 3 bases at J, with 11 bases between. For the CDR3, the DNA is TGTGCCAGTAGGGGGCCTGGTGACTATGGCTACACCTTC. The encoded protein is CASRGPGDYGYTF.

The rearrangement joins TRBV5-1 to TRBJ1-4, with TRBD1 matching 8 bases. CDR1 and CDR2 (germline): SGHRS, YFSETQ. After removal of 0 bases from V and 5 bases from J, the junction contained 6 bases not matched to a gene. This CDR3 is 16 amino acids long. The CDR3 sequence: CASSLGPQGGNEKLFF. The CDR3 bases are TGCGCCAGCAGCTTGGGCCCACAGGGGGGAAATGAAAAACTGTTTTTT.

CDR3 DNA: TGCGCCAGCAGCCCCTCAATGGGACAGGGTAACACTGAAGCTTTCTTT. It yields the protein CASSPSMGQGNTEAFF. This sequence joins TRBV5-1 and TRBJ1-1; 9 bases agree with TRBD1. The CDR3 contains 16 residues. Per germline, CDR1 SGHRS and CDR2 YFSETQ. V was pared by 4 bases and J by 2 bases, with 9 bases of the junction left unmatched.

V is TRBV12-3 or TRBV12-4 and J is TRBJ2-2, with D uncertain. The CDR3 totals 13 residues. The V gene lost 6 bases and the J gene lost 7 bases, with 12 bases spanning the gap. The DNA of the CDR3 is TGTGCCAGCAGCCCACTGAGTGGCGGGGAGCTGTTTTTT. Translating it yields CASSPLSGGELFF.

The CDR3 coding sequence is TGTGCCTGGAGCTATGACAGGGCAACTAATGAAAAACTGTTTTTT. Amino acid sequence: CAWSYDRATNEKLFF. The gene calls are TRBV30 and TRBJ1-4, with 7 bases aligning to TRBD1. V gave up 3 bases and J gave up 0 bases; unmatched junction bases: 4. The CDR3 sequence is 15 residues long. CDR1 GTSNPN and CDR2 SVGIG come from the germline V gene (reference sequence).

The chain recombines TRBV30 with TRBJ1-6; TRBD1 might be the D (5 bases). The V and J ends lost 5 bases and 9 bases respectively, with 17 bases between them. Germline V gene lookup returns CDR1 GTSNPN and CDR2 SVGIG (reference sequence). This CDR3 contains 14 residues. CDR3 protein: CAWDRDPSGSPLHF. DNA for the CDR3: TGTGCCTGGGACCGGGACCCTAGCGGTTCACCCCTCCACTTT.

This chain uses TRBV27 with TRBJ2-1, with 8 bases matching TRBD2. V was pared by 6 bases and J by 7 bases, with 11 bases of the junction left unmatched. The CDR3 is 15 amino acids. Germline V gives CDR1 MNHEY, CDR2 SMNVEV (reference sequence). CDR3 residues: CASRYGGGVGNEQFF. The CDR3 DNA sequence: TGTGCCAGCAGATACGGGGGGGGTGTAGGGAATGAGCAGTTCTTC.

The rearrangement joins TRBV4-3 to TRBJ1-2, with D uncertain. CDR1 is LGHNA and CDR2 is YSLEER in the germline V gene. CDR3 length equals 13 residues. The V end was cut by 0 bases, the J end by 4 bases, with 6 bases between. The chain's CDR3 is CASSQDRGYGYTF. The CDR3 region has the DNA TGCGCCAGCAGCCAAGATCGAGGCTATGGCTACACCTTC.

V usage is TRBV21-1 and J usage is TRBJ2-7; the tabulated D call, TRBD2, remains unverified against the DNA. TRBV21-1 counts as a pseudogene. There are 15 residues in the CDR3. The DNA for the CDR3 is TGTGCCAGCAGCAAACTTGGGACTAGCGGATACGAGCAGTACGTC. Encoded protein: CASSKLGTSGYEQYV.

The CDR3 sequence is CASSFTGEETQYF. In DNA, the CDR3 is TGTGCCAGCAGCTTTACAGGGGAGGAGACCCAGTACTTC. The V and J genes are TRBV5-4 and TRBJ2-5, with 7 bases fitting TRBD1. CDR3 length: 13 amino acids. From germline, CDR1 is SGHNT and CDR2 YYREEE (reference sequence). Trimming cost V 2 bases and J 5 bases; bases outside gene matches: 3.

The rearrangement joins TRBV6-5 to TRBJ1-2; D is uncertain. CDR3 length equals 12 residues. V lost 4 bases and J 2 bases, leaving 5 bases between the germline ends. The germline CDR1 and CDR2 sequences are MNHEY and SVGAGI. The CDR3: CASSSPNYGYTF. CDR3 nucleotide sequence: TGTGCCAGCAGTTCCCCGAACTATGGCTACACCTTC.

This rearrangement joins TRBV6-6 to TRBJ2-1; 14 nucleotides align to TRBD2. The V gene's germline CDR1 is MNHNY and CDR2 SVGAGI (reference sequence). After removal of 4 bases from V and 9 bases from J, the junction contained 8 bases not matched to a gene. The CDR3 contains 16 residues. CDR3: CASSSGTSGSFAEQFF. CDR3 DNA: TGTGCCAGCAGTTCGGGGACTAGCGGGAGTTTCGCTGAGCAGTTCTTC.

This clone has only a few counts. The CDR3 bases are TGCGCCAGCAGCCCCGCTGACAGGGACACTGAAGCTTTCTTT. Translation: CASSPADRDTEAFF. V gene TRBV4-3 combines with J gene TRBJ1-1, with TRBD1 matching 7 bases. Germline V gives CDR1 LGHNA, CDR2 YSLEER. V was clipped by 4 bases and J by 3 bases; unmatched bases: 5. The CDR3 covers 14 residues.

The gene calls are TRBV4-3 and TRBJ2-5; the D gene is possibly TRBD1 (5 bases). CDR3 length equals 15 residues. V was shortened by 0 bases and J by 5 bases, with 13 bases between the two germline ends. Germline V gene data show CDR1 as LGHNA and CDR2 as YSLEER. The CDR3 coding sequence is TGCGCCAGCAGCCAAGATCGTTCAGGGATTGAGACCCAGTACTTC. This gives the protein CASSQDRSGIETQYF.

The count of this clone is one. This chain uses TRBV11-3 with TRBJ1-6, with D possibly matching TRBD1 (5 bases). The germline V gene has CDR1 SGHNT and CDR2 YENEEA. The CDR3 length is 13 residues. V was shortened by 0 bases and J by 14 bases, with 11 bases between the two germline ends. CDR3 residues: CASSLDIAGALHF. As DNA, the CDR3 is TGTGCCAGCAGCTTAGATATCGCGGGGGCCCTCCACTTT.

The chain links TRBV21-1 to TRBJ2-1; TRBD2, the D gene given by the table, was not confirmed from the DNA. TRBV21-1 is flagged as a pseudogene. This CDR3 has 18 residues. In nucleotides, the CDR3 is TGTGCCAGCAGCACCCGGACTAGAGTCTCCGCTTGTTACAATGAGCAGTTCTTC. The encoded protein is CASSTRTRVSACYNEQFF.